The 10 T cell receptor beta chains in this list originate from one sample, sequenced in a study of post-analysis software for immune sequencing data. Unique molecular identifiers tagged the TCR beta cDNA libraries. MiXCR, run by TCRdb on the PCR reads, gives a single entry per CDR3 protein. The table shows hundreds of thousands of distinct CDR3 sequences, with approximately 53% occurring only once. Which antigens these TCRs recognize remains unknown. Study-level results: The study found TRBV5-6, TRBV5-1 and TRBV20-1 among a handful of TRBV segments more frequent in patients than controls.

Specimen: blood. These receptor sequences come from a girl aged 10 to 17 with multiple sclerosis.

This clonotype is a singleton in its sample. The genes are TRBV14 and TRBJ1-6; D might be TRBD1 (5 bases). The CDR3 consists of 14 residues. Per the germline V gene, CDR1 is SGHDN and CDR2 is FVKESK. The V end was cut by 2 bases, the J end by 9 bases, with 11 bases between. The DNA of the CDR3 is TGTGCCAGCAGCCAATTGGCAGGGCTTTCACCCCTCCACTTT. This codes for CASSQLAGLSPLHF.

This rearrangement joins TRBV6-5 to TRBJ2-7, with TRBD2 matching over 7 bases. Trimming at V came to 3 bases and at J to 8 bases, leaving 13 bases not matched to a gene. This CDR3 is built from 15 residues. Germline loops: CDR1 MNHEY, CDR2 SVGAGI. CDR3 loop: CASSYGTGGGDKQYF. The CDR3 DNA is TGTGCCAGCAGTTATGGGACGGGGGGTGGAGACAAGCAGTACTTC.

This clonotype was picked up one time. The chain recombines TRBV10-2 with TRBJ2-1, with TRBD2 identical over 13 bases. Germline V gives CDR1 WSHSY, CDR2 SAAADI. Germline trimming cut 7 bases from V and 6 bases from J; bases unmatched to any gene: 9. The CDR3 has 16 amino acids. The CDR3 DNA is TGCGCCAGCACGACCATACTAGCGGGAGGGCCCAATGAGCAGTTCTTC. Amino acids: CASTTILAGGPNEQFF.

The chain employs TRBV7-8 and TRBJ2-5, with 9 positions matching TRBD2. The J call may be incorrect, as the DNA end agrees better with TRBJ2-7. This CDR3 spans 14 amino acids. Germline values: CDR1 SGHVS, CDR2 FQNEAQ. This CDR3 is CASSQVGLAYEQYF. The CDR3 nucleotides are TGTGCCAGCAGTCAGGTGGGACTAGCTTACGAGCAGTACTTC.

The chain carries TRBV20-1 and TRBJ1-2; the match to TRBD1 covers 7 bases. From germline, CDR1 is DFQATT and CDR2 SNEGSKA (reference sequence). The trim removed 0 bases at V and 0 bases at J, leaving 7 bases unmatched. The CDR3 totals 16 residues. CDR3 nucleotide sequence: TGCAGTGCTAGAGATCTTTACGGGACAGCTAACTATGGCTACACCTTC. It yields the protein CSARDLYGTANYGYTF.

CDR3: CASSSSGDAYEQYF. In nucleotides, the CDR3 is TGTGCCAGCAGCTCTAGCGGGGACGCCTACGAGCAGTACTTC. The chain links TRBV11-2 to TRBJ2-4, with 9 bases lining up with TRBD2. The J call may not be correct, given that the DNA end is closer to TRBJ2-7. This CDR3 has 14 amino acids. In germline, CDR1 is SGHAT, CDR2 FQNNGV.

This clonotype was observed a few times. The chain links TRBV29-1 to TRBJ2-3; D tentatively fits TRBD1 or TRBD2 (5 bases each). The CDR3 consists of 14 residues. The ends were cut back, 6 bases at V and 5 bases at J, with 18 bases in the middle. Germline V lookup: CDR1 SQVTM, CDR2 ANQGSEA. CDR3 nucleotide sequence: TGCAGCGTGCGCGGGCAGGGTTTTGGAGATACGCAGTATTTT. Protein product: CSVRGQGFGDTQYF.

This clonotype was observed a handful of times. This chain uses TRBV20-1 with TRBJ1-2; 7 bases are a match to TRBD1. This CDR3 is 14 amino acids long. CDR1 is DFQATT, CDR2 SNEGSKA, per germline (reference sequence). V gave up 1 base and J gave up 4 bases; unmatched junction bases: 6. The CDR3: CSARVTAGGYGYTF. In DNA, the CDR3 is TGCAGTGCTAGAGTAACCGCAGGGGGCTATGGCTACACCTTC.

The V gene is TRBV10-3, the J gene TRBJ2-3; 10 bases fit TRBD1. V shed 6 bases, J shed 10 bases, and the junction held 10 bases outside the gene matches. Per germline, CDR1 ENHRY and CDR2 SYGVKD. The CDR3 extends over 14 amino acids. CDR3 coding DNA: TGTGCCATCAGATCGGGACAGGGGAGCGGGGCGCAGTATTTT. This codes for CAIRSGQGSGAQYF.

The V and J genes are TRBV20-1 and TRBJ2-3; 7 nucleotides line up with TRBD1. The CDR3 extends over 13 amino acids. The V and J ends lost 5 bases and 3 bases, in that order; junction bases with no gene match: 5. Germline CDR1 DFQATT, CDR2 SNEGSKA (reference sequence). Here the CDR3 reads CSAGDRVTDTQYF. The CDR3 DNA reads as TGCAGTGCTGGCGACAGGGTAACAGATACGCAGTATTTT.